This T cell receptor (beta chain) was sequenced for a study of CD8 T cells in ankylosing spondylitis. Study-level findings and limits: Some motif variants had been reported before (in reactive arthritis synovial fluid and blood).

With molecular barcodes, quantitative 5'-RACE was used to make the TCR beta libraries. TCRdb reprocessed the 5' RACE reads via MiXCR and lists one record per CDR3 protein. The data contain some 30,000 distinct CDR3 sequences, more than 30% of them singletons. In the case of this clonotype: No antigen is known for it.

The receptor's source is a male donor with ankylosing spondylitis. Sequenced input: synovial fluid, either unsorted or a sorted T cell fraction (not recorded which).

The CDR3 region has the DNA TGTGCCAGCAGCACGGTAACCACTAATGAAAAACTGTTTTTT. This codes for CASSTVTTNEKLFF. This chain connects TRBV2 to TRBJ1-4; D is uncertain. Germline-derived CDR1 and CDR2 are SNHLY and FYNNEI. The V end was cut by 6 bases, the J end by 2 bases, with 10 bases between. The CDR3 is made up of 14 amino acids.